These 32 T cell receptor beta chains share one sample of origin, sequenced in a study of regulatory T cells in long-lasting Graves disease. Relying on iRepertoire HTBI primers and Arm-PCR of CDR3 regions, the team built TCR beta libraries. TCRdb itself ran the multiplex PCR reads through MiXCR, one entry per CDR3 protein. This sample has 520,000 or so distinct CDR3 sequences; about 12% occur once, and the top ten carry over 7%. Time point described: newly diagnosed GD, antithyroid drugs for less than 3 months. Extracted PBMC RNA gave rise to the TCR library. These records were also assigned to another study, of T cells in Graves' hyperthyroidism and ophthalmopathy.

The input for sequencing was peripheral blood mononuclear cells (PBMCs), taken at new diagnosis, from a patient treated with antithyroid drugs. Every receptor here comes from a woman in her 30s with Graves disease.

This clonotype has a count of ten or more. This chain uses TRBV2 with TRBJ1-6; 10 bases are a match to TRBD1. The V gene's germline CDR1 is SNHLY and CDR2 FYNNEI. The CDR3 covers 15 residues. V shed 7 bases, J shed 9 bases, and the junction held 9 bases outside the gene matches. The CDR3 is CASKSRDRGFSPLHF. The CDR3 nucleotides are TGTGCCAGCAAAAGCCGGGACAGGGGCTTTTCACCCCTCCACTTT.

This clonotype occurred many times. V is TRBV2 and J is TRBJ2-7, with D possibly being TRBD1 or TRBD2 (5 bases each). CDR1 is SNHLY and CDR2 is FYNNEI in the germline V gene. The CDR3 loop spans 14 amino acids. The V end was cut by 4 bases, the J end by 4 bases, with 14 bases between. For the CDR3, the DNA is TGTGCCAGCAGTGTAGGGGCCAGAGGGTACGAGCAGTACTTC. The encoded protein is CASSVGARGYEQYF.

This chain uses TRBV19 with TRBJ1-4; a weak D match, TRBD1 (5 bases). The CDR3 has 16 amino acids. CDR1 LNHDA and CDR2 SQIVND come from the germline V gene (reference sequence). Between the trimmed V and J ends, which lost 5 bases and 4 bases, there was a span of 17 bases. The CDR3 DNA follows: TGTGCCAGTAGTGCCCGGGACGGAACCGGTAATGAAAAACTGTTTTTT. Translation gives CASSARDGTGNEKLFF.

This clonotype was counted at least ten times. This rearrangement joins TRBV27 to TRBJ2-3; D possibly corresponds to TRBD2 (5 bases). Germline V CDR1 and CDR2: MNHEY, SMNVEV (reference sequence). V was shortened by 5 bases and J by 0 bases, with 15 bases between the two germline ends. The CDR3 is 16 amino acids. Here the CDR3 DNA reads TGTGCCAGCAGTCCGTCACGGGGTACTAGCACAGATACGCAGTATTTT. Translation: CASSPSRGTSTDTQYF.

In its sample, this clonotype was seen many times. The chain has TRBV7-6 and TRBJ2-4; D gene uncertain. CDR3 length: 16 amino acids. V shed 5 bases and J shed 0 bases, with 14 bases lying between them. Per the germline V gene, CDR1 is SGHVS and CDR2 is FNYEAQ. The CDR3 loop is CASSPIDGLAKNIQYF. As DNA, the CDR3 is TGTGCCAGCAGCCCGATAGACGGATTAGCCAAAAACATTCAGTACTTC.

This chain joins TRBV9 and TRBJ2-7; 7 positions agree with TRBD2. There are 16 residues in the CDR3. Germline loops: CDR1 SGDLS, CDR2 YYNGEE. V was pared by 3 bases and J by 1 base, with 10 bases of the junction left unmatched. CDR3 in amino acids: CASSARPSGTSYEQYF. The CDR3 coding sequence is TGTGCCAGCAGCGCCCGGCCGAGCGGGACGTCCTACGAGCAGTACTTC. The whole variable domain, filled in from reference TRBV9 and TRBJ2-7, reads DSGVTQTPKHLITATGQRVTLRCSPRSGDLSVYWYQQSLDQGLQFLIQYYNGEERAKGNILERFSAQQFPDLHSELNLSSLELGDSALYFCASSARPSGTSYEQYFGPGTRLTVT.

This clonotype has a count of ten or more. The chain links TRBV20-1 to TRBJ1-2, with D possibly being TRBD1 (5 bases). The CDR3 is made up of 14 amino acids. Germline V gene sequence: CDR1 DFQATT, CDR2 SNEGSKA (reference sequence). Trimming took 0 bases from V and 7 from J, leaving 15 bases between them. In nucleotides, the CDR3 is TGCAGTGCTAGAGATCAGTCTCAGGGACGTGGCTACACCTTC. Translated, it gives CSARDQSQGRGYTF.

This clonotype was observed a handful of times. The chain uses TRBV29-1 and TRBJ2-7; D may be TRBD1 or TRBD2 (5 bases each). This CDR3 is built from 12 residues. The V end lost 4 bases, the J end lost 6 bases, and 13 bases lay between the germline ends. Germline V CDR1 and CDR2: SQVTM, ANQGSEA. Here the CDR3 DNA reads TGCAGCGTTGTTGGGGGTATGGGCGAGCAGTACTTC. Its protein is CSVVGGMGEQYF.

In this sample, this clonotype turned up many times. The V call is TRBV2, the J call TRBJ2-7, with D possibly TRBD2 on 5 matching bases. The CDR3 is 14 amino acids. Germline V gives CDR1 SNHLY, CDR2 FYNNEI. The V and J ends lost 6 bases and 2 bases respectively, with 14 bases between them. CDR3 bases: TGTGCCAGCAGAGTGCAGCCGGGAACCTACGAGCAGTACTTC. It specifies CASRVQPGTYEQYF.

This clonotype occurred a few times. CDR3 protein: CASSQDGLAKNIQYF. The CDR3 bases are TGCGCCAGCAGCCAAGATGGTCTAGCCAAAAACATTCAGTACTTC. V usage is TRBV4-1 and J usage is TRBJ2-4; D is uncertain. V gave up 0 bases and J gave up 0 bases, with 6 bases separating them. The CDR3 has 15 amino acids. The germline V gene has CDR1 MGHRA and CDR2 YSYEKL.

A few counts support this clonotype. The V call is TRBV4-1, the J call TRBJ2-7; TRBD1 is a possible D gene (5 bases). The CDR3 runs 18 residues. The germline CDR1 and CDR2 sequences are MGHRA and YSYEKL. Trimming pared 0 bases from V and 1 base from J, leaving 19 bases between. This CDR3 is CASSQERTPLISSYEQYF. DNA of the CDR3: TGCGCCAGCAGCCAAGAGAGGACACCCCTGATTTCATCCTACGAGCAGTACTTC.

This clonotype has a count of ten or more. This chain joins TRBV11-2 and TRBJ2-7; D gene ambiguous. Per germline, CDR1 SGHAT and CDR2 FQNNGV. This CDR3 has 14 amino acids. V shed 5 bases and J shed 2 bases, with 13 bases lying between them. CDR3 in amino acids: CASSLQGPAYEQYF. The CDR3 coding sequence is TGTGCCAGCAGCCTCCAAGGGCCGGCCTACGAGCAGTACTTC.

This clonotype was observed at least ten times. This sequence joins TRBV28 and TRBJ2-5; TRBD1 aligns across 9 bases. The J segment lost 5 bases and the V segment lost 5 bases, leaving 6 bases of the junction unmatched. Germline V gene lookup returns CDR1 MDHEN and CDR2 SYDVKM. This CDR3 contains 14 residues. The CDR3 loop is CASSPQGARETQYF. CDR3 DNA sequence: TGTGCCAGCAGTCCACAGGGGGCGCGGGAGACCCAGTACTTC.

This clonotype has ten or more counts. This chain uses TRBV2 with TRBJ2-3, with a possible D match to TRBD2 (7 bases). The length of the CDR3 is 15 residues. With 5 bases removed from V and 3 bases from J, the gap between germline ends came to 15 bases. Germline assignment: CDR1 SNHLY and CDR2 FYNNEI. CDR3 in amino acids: CASSSRGALTDTQYF. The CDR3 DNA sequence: TGTGCCAGCAGTTCCCGGGGGGCGCTTACAGATACGCAGTATTTT.

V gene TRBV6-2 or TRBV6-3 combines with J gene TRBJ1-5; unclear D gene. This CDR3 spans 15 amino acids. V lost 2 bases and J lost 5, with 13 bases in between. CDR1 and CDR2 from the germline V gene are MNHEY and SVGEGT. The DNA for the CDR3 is TGTGCCAGCAGTTACGTATATGGGAAACATCAGCCCCAGCATTTT. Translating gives CASSYVYGKHQPQHF.

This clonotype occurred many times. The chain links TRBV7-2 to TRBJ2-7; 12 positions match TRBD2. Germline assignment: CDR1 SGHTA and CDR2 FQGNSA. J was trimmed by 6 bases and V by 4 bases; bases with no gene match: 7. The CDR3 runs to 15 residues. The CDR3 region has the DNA TGTGCCAGCAGCTCCGGACTAGCGGGACGTGTCGAGCAGTACTTC. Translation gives CASSSGLAGRVEQYF.

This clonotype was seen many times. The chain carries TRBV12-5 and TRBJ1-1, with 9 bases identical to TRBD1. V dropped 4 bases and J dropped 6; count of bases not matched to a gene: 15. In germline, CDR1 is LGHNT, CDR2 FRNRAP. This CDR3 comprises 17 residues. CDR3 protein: CASGYSGTGYDLAEAFF. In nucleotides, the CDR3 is TGTGCTAGTGGTTACTCCGGGACAGGGTATGATCTCGCTGAAGCTTTCTTT. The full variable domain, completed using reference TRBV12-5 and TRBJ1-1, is DARVTQTPRHKVTEMGQEVTMRCQPILGHNTVFWYRQTMMQGLELLAYFRNRAPLDDSGMPKDRFSAEMPDATLATLKIQPSEPRDSAVYFCASGYSGTGYDLAEAFFGQGTRLTVV.

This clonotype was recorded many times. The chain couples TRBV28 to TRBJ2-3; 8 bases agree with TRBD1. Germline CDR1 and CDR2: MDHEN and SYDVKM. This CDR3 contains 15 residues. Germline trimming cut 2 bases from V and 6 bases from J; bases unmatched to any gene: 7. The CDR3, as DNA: TGTGCCAGCAGTTTACGGACAGGGTCGTCGGATACGCAGTATTTT. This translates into CASSLRTGSSDTQYF.

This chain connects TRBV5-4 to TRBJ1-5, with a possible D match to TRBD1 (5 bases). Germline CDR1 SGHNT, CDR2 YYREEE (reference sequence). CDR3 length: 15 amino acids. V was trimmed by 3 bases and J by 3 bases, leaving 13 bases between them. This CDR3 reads CASSWGGGDNQPQHF. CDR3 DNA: TGTGCCAGCAGCTGGGGGGGTGGGGACAATCAGCCCCAGCATTTT. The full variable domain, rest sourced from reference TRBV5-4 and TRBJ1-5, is ETGVTQSPTHLIKTRGQQVTLRCSSQSGHNTVSWYQQALGQGPQFIFQYYREEENGRGNFPPRFSGLQFPNYSSELNVNALELDDSALYLCASSWGGGDNQPQHFGDGTRLSIL.

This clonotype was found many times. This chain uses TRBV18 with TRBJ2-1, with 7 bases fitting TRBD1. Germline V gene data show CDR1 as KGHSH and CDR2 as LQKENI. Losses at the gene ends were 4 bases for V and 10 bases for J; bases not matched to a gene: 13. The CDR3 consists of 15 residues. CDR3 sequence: CASSLWTGASGEQFF. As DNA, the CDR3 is TGTGCCAGCTCACTTTGGACAGGCGCTTCTGGAGAGCAGTTCTTC.

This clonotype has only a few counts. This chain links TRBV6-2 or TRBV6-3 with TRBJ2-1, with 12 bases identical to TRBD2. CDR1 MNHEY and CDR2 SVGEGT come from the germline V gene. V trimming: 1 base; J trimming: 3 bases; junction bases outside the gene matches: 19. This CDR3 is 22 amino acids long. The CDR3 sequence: CASSYYTLKKSSGRGHYNEQFF. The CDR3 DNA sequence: TGTGCCAGCAGTTACTACACCCTTAAAAAGTCTAGCGGGAGGGGACACTACAATGAGCAGTTCTTC.

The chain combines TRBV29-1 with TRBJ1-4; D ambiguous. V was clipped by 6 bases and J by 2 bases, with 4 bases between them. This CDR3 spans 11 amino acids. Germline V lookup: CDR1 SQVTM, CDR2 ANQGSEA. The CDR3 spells CSVRTNEKLFF. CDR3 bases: TGCAGCGTACGGACTAATGAAAAACTGTTTTTT.

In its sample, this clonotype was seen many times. For the CDR3, the DNA is TGCGCCAGCAGCTCCGGGACTATTGTAAACAATGAGCAGTTCTTC. Protein: CASSSGTIVNNEQFF. The chain combines TRBV5-1 with TRBJ2-1, with TRBD2 identical over 7 bases. The CDR3 runs 15 residues. CDR1 and CDR2 (germline): SGHRS, YFSETQ. The V gene end was trimmed by 3 bases and the J gene end by 5 bases; junction bases not matched to a gene: 8.

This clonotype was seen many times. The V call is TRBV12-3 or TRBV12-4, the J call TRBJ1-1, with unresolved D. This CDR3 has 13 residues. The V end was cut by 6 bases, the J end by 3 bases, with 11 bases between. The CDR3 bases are TGTGCCAGCAGACCCCAACCCGACACTGAAGCTTTCTTT. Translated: CASRPQPDTEAFF.

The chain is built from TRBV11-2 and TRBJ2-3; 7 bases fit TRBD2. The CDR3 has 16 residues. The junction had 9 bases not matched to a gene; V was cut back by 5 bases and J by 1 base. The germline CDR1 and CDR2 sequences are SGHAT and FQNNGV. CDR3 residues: CASSPRTRAGTDTQYF. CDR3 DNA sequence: TGTGCCAGCAGCCCCCGGACTAGGGCGGGCACAGATACGCAGTATTTT.

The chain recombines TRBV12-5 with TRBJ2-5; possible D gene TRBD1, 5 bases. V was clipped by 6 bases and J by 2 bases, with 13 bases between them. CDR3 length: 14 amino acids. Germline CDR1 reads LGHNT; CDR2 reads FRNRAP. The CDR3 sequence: CASGRIRQQETQYF. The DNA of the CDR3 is TGTGCTAGTGGCCGAATCCGACAGCAAGAGACCCAGTACTTC.

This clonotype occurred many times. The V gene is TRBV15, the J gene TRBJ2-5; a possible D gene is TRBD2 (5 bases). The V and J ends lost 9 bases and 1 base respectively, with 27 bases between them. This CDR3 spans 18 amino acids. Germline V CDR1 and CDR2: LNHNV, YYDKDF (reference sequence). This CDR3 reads CATRAEGPRVWSQETQYF. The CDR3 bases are TGTGCCACGCGCGCCGAGGGTCCCAGAGTGTGGAGCCAAGAGACCCAGTACTTC.

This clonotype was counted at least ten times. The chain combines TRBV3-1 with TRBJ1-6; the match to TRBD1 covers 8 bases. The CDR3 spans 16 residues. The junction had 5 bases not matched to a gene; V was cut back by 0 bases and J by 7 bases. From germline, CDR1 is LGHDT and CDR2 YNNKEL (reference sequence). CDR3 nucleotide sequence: TGTGCCAGCAGCCAAGAGGGGACAGGCTGGAATTCACCCCTCCACTTT. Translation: CASSQEGTGWNSPLHF.

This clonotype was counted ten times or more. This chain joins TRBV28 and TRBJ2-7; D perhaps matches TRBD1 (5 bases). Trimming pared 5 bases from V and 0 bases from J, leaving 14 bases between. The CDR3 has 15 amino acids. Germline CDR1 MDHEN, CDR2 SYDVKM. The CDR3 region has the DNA TGTGCCAGCAGTAAAACCTGGGGCTCCTCCTACGAGCAGTACTTC. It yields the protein CASSKTWGSSYEQYF.

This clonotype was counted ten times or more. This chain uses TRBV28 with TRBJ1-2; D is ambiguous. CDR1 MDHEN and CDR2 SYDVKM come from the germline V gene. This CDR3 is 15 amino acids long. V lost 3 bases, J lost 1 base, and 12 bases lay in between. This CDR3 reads CASSLIPTSNYGYTF. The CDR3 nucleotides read TGTGCCAGCAGTTTGATTCCGACGAGTAACTATGGCTACACCTTC.

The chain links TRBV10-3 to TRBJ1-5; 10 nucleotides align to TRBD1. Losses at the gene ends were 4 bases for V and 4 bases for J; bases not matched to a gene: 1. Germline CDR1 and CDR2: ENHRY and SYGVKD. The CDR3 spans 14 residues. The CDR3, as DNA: TGTGCCATCAGTGGGACAGGGGGAAATCAGCCCCAGCATTTT. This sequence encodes CAISGTGGNQPQHF.

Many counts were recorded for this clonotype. This CDR3 reads CASSLARGGYEQYF. CDR3 nucleotide sequence: TGTGCCAGCAGTTTAGCCAGGGGAGGCTACGAGCAGTACTTC. The chain has TRBV28 and TRBJ2-7; D assignment may be TRBD1 or TRBD2 (6 bases each). V lost 2 bases and J 3 bases, leaving 11 bases between the germline ends. This CDR3 spans 14 amino acids. Germline values: CDR1 MDHEN, CDR2 SYDVKM.